This record covers a single TCR beta chain. This record comes from a study of CD8 T cells in Susac syndrome. CDR1 MGHRA and CDR2 YSYEKL come from the germline V gene. The CDR3 sequence is 15 residues long. Trimming took off 3 bases at V and 0 bases at J, with 9 bases between the two ends. TCR beta sequences were obtained from blood CD8+ and CD4+ T cells. Multiple sclerosis controls were treatment-naive patients with stable or active relapsing-remitting disease. Bulk CD8+ and CD4+ cells came from magnetic negative isolation; CD8+ TEMRA by FACS. Random-hexamer reverse transcription was applied to about 0.5 to 1 ug RNA. TCR beta CDR3 was amplified by immunoSEQ covering 54 Vbeta and 13 Jbeta. TCRdb recomputed calls from the immunoSEQ multiplex PCR reads with MiXCR, one row per CDR3 protein. The table has approximately 110,000 distinct CDR3 sequences, 85% to 95% seen once.

The chain employs TRBV4-1 and TRBJ2-4, with D possibly being TRBD1 (6 bases). The TCR comes from a human donor with multiple sclerosis. Material for sequencing was CD8+ T cells from PBMCs. Written as DNA, the CDR3 is TGCGCCAGCAGCCAGGACAGTCGAGCCAAAAACATTCAGTACTTC. As protein: CASSQDSRAKNIQYF.